The sequence of this TCR beta chain was determined in a study of blood T cell repertoires in COVID-19. Study as a whole: Both acute and convalescent COVID-19 samples were obtained from the United States, Italy and Spain.

Authors' analysis steps: Estimation of nucleated cell counts was performed using reference gene primer amplification. Sequencing used immunoSEQ multiplex PCR; TCRdb keeps in-frame clones, though not all of them. For V, J and clone size, that table is used; D and trimming come from the DNA. The sample shows a few hundred thousand clones, around 80% of them seen only once. Trimming shortened V by 5 bases and J by 15 bases, and 14 bases separated the two germline ends. The V gene's germline CDR1 is WSHSY and CDR2 SAAADI. This CDR3 comprises 12 residues. The chain uses TRBV10-2 and TRBJ1-6; no definite D call. The sample consisted of peripheral blood. The clonotype comes from a woman aged 50 to 65 with acute or convalescent COVID-19. The CDR3 loop reads CASSTSREGLHF. In DNA, the CDR3 is TGCGCCAGCAGTACCTCTCGAGAGGGCCTCCACTTT.